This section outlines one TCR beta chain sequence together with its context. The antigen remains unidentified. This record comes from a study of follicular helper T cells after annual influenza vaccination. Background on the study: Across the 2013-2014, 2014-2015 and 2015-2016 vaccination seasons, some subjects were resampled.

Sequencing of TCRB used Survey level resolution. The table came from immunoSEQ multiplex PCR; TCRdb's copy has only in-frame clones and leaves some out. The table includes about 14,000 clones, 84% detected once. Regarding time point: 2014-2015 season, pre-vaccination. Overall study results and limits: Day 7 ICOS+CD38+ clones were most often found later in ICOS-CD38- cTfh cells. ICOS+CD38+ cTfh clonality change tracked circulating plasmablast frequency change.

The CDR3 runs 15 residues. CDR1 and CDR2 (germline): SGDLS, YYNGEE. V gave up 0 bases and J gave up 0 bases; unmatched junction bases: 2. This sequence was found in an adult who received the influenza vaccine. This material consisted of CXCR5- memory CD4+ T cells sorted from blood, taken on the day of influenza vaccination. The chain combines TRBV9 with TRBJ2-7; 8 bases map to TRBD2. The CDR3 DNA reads TGTGCCAGCAGCGTAGGCGGGAGGAGCTCCTACGAGCAGTACTTC. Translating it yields CASSVGGRSSYEQYF.